This TCR beta chain emerged from a study of T cells in Graves' hyperthyroidism and ophthalmopathy. Study-wide background: Sampling of peripheral blood happened at initial diagnosis, prior to any treatment.

This CDR3 spans 16 amino acids. Looked up from germline, CDR1 is DFQATT and CDR2 is SNEGSKA (reference sequence). With regard to this clonotype: Its cognate antigen is unknown. At one of its ends the junction is not consistent with the germline gene, which may arise from a read error.

General study results and limits: The majority of expanded thyroid clonotypes above 0.001 also appeared in blood.

PBMCs were collected from an approximately 9 ml volume of fresh peripheral blood. Regions amplified from RNA transcripts were the TCR beta CDR3 regions. The study used the HTBI primer set for a first-round RT-PCR of the TCR CDR3. In TCRdb, the multiplex PCR reads were re-called with MiXCR into one record per CDR3 protein. Altogether hundreds of thousands of distinct CDR3 sequences are present, roughly 20% being singletons, with the ten largest covering 34%. What was sequenced was blood. V usage is TRBV20-1 and J usage is TRBJ2-2; tentative D call: TRBD2 (6 bases). The origin of this receptor is a man between 25 and 39 years old with Graves' ophthalmopathy. The CDR3 DNA reads TGCAGTGCTAGAGATGGAGGCGGGGTGCGCACCGAGGAGCTGTTTTTT. Amino acids: CSARDGGGVRTEELFF.